This TCR beta chain was sequenced during a study of ipilimumab plus nivolumab after autologous stem cell transplantation. Study summary: The DLBCL cohort had primary refractory and relapsed disease, with 18-month progression-free survival of approximately 87% and 28%.

This clone was counted once. The repertoire was sequenced with immunoSEQ multiplex PCR; TCRdb's copy has only in-frame clones and lacks some. This table holds more than 15,000 clones, roughly three quarters found once. This CDR3 contains 14 residues. Looked up from germline, CDR1 is LGHNA and CDR2 is YNFKEQ. Deletions cut 1 base from V and 3 bases from J, with 10 bases between. Ipilimumab, 1 mg/kg, started 14 to 28 days after autologous transplant. Patients got 3 mg/kg IV nivolumab weeks 1, 4, 7, 10, then biweekly through week 26. The starting material was PBMCs, obtained in a trial of ipilimumab plus nivolumab as post-transplant consolidation. The chain combines TRBV4-2 with TRBJ2-7; D assignment may be TRBD1 or TRBD2 (6 bases each). This TCR was sampled from a male donor with diffuse large B-cell lymphoma. The CDR3 protein is CASSQGKGGYEQYF. CDR3 nucleotides: TGTGCCAGCAGCCAAGGAAAGGGGGGCTACGAGCAGTACTTC.